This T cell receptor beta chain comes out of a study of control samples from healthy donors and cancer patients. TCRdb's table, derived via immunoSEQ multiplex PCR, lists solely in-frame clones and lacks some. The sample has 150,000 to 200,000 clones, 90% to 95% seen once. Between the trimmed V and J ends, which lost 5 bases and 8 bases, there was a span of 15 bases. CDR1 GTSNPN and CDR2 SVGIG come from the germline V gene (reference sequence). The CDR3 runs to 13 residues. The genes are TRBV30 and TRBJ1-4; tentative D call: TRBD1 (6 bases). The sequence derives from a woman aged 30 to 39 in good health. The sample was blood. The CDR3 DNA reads TGTGCCTGGGCACAGGGTGGGCGAGAAAAACTGTTTTTT. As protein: CAWAQGGREKLFF. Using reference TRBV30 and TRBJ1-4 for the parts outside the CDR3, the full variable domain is SQTIHQWPATLVQPVGSPLSLECTVEGTSNPNLYWYRQAAGRGLQLLFYSVGIGQISSEVPQNLSASRPQDRQFILSSKKLLLSDSGFYLCAWAQGGREKLFFGSGTQLSVL.